Listed below are T cell receptor beta chains from one sample, sequenced in a study of T-cell reconstitution after alpha-beta-depleted transplantation in children. MiXCR was run by TCRdb on the PCR reads, yielding one entry per CDR3 protein. The data contain roughly 250,000 distinct CDR3 sequences, 8.2% of them singletons. Sequencing was performed on PBMCs, mostly from graft donor cells, taken 180 days after TCRalphabeta/CD19-depleted stem cell transplant. These receptors came from a male patient younger than 18 who had a stem cell transplant for acute lymphoblastic leukemia, so the T cells may come from the graft donor. CDR3s include the opening cysteine and the closing phenylalanine or tryptophan. D genes are given only for firm matches. Clone size is given for some rows only: seen once, a few or many times, or a class if the clone is expanded.

TRBV10-3,-,many,TRBJ1-4,TGTGCCATCAGTGATGGTGAAAAACTGTTTTTT,CAISDGEKLFF
TRBV6-1,-,many,TRBJ1-2,TGTGCCGTATTACAGGGAATAGACTATGGCTACACCTTC,CAVLQGIDYGYTF
TRBV12-3/TRBV12-4,-,-,TRBJ1-1,TGTACCTGCAGTTTAGGAAGGCCCGCGGGTCAAATGAACACTGAAGCTTTCTTT,CTCSLGRPAGQMNTEAFF
TRBV5-5,-,many,TRBJ2-6,TGTGCCAGCAGCTTGGCCCAGGCACCTGGGGCCAACGTCCTGACTTTC,CASSLAQAPGANVLTF
TRBV29-1,-,many,TRBJ2-6,TGCAGCGTTGAGTCGAGGGCTGGGGCCAACGTCCTGACTTTC,CSVESRAGANVLTF
TRBV5-6,TRBD1,many,TRBJ2-7,TGTGCCAGCAGCGCGGACAGGGGAGGCTACGAGCAGTACTTC,CASSADRGGYEQYF
TRBV28,-,many,TRBJ2-2,TGTGCCAGCAGTTTATACGGGCCAGGGCCCACCGGGGAGCTGTTTTTT,CASSLYGPGPTGELFF
TRBV7-3,-,-,TRBJ2-7,TGTGCCAGCAGCCCCCGAGAGCAGTACTTC,CASSPREQYF
TRBV27,-,many,TRBJ2-1,TGTGCCAGCAGTTTATCGAACAGGGTCGATGAGCAGTTCTTC,CASSLSNRVDEQFF
TRBV24-1,TRBD2,many,TRBJ2-1,TGTGCCACCAGTGAACCTAGCGGGAGGGGTAGTGAGCAGTTCTTC,CATSEPSGRGSEQFF
TRBV5-1,TRBD1,-,TRBJ2-2,TGCGCCAGCAGCCGACCTCCTGATTCTGGACAGGGGGCCGGGGAGCTGTTTTTT,CASSRPPDSGQGAGELFF
TRBV10-3,TRBD2,many,TRBJ2-1,TGTGCCATCACCGGGACTAGCGGGGGCTACAATGAGCAGTTCTTC,CAITGTSGGYNEQFF
TRBV7-9,TRBD2,many,TRBJ2-7,TGTGCCAGCAGCTCGGGGGCTAGCGGGGATTTCGAGCAGTACTTC,CASSSGASGDFEQYF
TRBV20-1,-,many,TRBJ1-5,TGCAGTGCTAGAGAGGCCAGCCATAGCAATCAGCCCCAGCATTTT,CSAREASHSNQPQHF
TRBV28,-,many,TRBJ1-5,TGTGCCAGCAGTTATAGGGTGAGCAATCAGCCCCAGCATTTT,CASSYRVSNQPQHF
TRBV5-1,-,many,TRBJ2-1,TGCGCCAGCAGCTTGGCCATTTTGAATGAGCAGTTCTTC,CASSLAILNEQFF